This TCR beta chain was found in a study of blood T cell repertoires in COVID-19. Whole-study context: COVID-19 samples collected from the United States, Italy and Spain covered acute and convalescent phases. PBMCs, B-cell-depleted T cells, or T cells were the source of the cDNA or gDNA that made up the material.

Only in-frame clones appear in the TCRdb table, and some are missing; sequencing was by immunoSEQ multiplex PCR. The table lists roughly 130,000 clones, roughly four fifths of them singletons. V was pared by 3 bases and J by 5 bases, with 5 bases between. The CDR3 is 12 amino acids. The chain is built from TRBV12-3 or TRBV12-4 and TRBJ1-5; D unresolved. Sequences were obtained from peripheral blood. This TCR came from a woman aged 60 to 75 with acute or convalescent COVID-19. CDR3 protein: CASSFPYQPQHF. CDR3 nucleotides: TGTGCCAGCAGTTTCCCTTATCAGCCCCAGCATTTT.